These 10 T cell receptor beta chains came from one sample sequenced in a study of T cells in Graves' hyperthyroidism and ophthalmopathy. Amplification targeted TCR beta CDR3 regions from RNA transcripts. HTBI primers were the set used in a first-round RT-PCR of the TCR CDR3. One entry per CDR3 protein, called by TCRdb with MiXCR from the multiplex PCR reads. The data contain 100,000 to 130,000 distinct CDR3 sequences, 15% to 20% of them singletons. Sequences were obtained from blood. Source of these receptors: a woman between 45 and 60 years old with Graves' hyperthyroidism.

In this sample, this clonotype turned up a few times. V and J are TRBV7-2 and TRBJ1-4, with 9 positions matching TRBD1. This CDR3 comprises 15 residues. Germline CDR1 and CDR2: SGHTA and FQGNSA. The V segment lost 3 bases and the J segment 10 bases; nucleotides outside the gene matches: 9. The CDR3 nucleotides are TGTGCCAGCAGCTTGTCGACAGGGGGAAAGGGAAAACTGTTTTTT. The encoded protein is CASSLSTGGKGKLFF. Combining the CDR3 with reference TRBV7-2 and TRBJ1-4 gives the whole variable domain GAGVSQSPSNKVTEKGKDVELRCDPISGHTALYWYRQSLGQGLEFLIYFQGNSAPDKSGLPSDRFSAERTGGSVSTLTIQRTQQEDSAVYLCASSLSTGGKGKLFFGSGTQLSVL.

In its sample, this clonotype was seen many times. The genes are TRBV7-9 and TRBJ2-1; the match to TRBD2 covers 8 bases. The ends lost 0 bases at V and 3 bases at J; junction bases unmatched: 7. The germline V gene encodes CDR1 SEHNR and CDR2 FQNEAQ (reference sequence). This CDR3 has 17 residues. The DNA for the CDR3 is TGTGCCAGCAGCTTAGCCGGGAGGGCTAGTCTCTACAATGAGCAGTTCTTC. Amino acid sequence: CASSLAGRASLYNEQFF.

This clonotype was detected ten times or more. V gene TRBV18 combines with J gene TRBJ2-3, with TRBD1 matching 7 bases. The V gene's germline CDR1 is KGHSH and CDR2 LQKENI. This CDR3 region has 16 residues. Trimming removed 0 bases from V and 5 bases from J; junction bases left unmatched: 8. CDR3: CASSPPAGQEQDTQYF. The DNA for the CDR3 is TGTGCCAGCTCACCACCGGCAGGACAGGAGCAAGATACGCAGTATTTT.

This clonotype was observed many times. The chain carries TRBV28 and TRBJ2-7; D possibly uses TRBD1 or TRBD2 (5 bases each). CDR1 and CDR2 (germline): MDHEN, SYDVKM. The CDR3 contains 14 residues. V lost 2 bases and J lost 6, with 14 bases in between. The CDR3 spells CASSLRGEGLEQYV. CDR3 DNA sequence: TGTGCCAGCAGTTTAAGGGGAGAGGGGCTCGAGCAGTACGTC.

Ten or more counts support this clonotype. This rearrangement joins TRBV11-1 to TRBJ2-3, with D perhaps being TRBD1 or TRBD2 (5 bases each). V dropped 4 bases and J dropped 5 bases, with 16 bases sitting between them. CDR3 length equals 15 residues. Germline CDR1 SGHAT, CDR2 FQDESV (reference sequence). The CDR3, as DNA: TGTGCCAGCAGCTCCGGTCGGATTGGGGGAGATACGCAGTATTTT. Its protein product is CASSSGRIGGDTQYF.

Many counts were recorded for this clonotype. The chain uses TRBV2 and TRBJ2-5; possibly TRBD2 for D (6 bases). Germline assignment: CDR1 SNHLY and CDR2 FYNNEI. This CDR3 is 19 amino acids long. Deletions cut 1 base from V and 4 bases from J, with 25 bases between. The CDR3 coding sequence is TGTGCCAGCAGTGAAGTTGCGGGGATCCCCGGCCTAGCCGGAGAGACCCAGTACTTC. Protein: CASSEVAGIPGLAGETQYF.

In this sample, this clonotype turned up many times. The V call is TRBV28, the J call TRBJ1-5; D ambiguous. Germline lookup yields CDR1 MDHEN and CDR2 SYDVKM. This CDR3 has 18 amino acids. Trimming cost V 1 base and J 4 bases, with 20 bases left between them. The chain's CDR3 is CASSLLSSGGRLNQPQHF. The CDR3 DNA reads TGTGCCAGCAGTTTATTGAGTAGTGGAGGGAGGCTAAATCAGCCCCAGCATTTT.

This clonotype turned up a few times. CDR3 coding DNA: TGCGCCAGCAGCCCGCCCAATCGGGACAGGGGGCGTGGTGAGCAGTTCTTC. Encoded protein: CASSPPNRDRGRGEQFF. The chain couples TRBV4-1 to TRBJ2-1; 12 bases fit TRBD1. The germline V gene encodes CDR1 MGHRA and CDR2 YSYEKL. There are 17 residues in the CDR3. The V and J ends lost 4 bases and 9 bases, in that order; junction bases with no gene match: 13.

The CDR3 spells CASSSRWAPGRNNSPLHF. The CDR3 nucleotides are TGTGCCAGCAGCTCTCGGTGGGCCCCCGGGCGAAATAATTCACCCCTCCACTTT. The chain links TRBV14 to TRBJ1-6; D gene uncertain. The V and J ends lost 5 bases and 5 bases respectively, with 22 bases between them. This CDR3 has 18 amino acids. In germline, CDR1 is SGHDN, CDR2 FVKESK.

The sample holds many counts of this clonotype. CDR3 in amino acids: CAISESSSNQPQHF. The CDR3 bases are TGTGCCATCAGTGAGTCATCCAGCAATCAGCCCCAGCATTTT. This sequence joins TRBV10-3 and TRBJ1-5; D gene unclear. Trimming removed 0 bases at V and 1 base at J, with 4 bases between. CDR1 and CDR2 from the germline V gene are ENHRY and SYGVKD. The CDR3 covers 14 residues.